These 26 T cell receptor beta chains were sequenced from one sample in a study of blood T cell repertoires in COVID-19. The repertoire was sequenced with immunoSEQ multiplex PCR; TCRdb's copy has only in-frame clones and lacks some. The sample records 120,000 or so clones, 65% to 80% being singletons. Sequences were obtained from peripheral blood. All receptors come from a woman aged 55-75 years with acute or convalescent COVID-19.

The chain couples TRBV19 to TRBJ1-5; no clear D gene. Per germline, CDR1 LNHDA and CDR2 SQIVND (reference sequence). V was clipped by 4 bases and J by 3 bases, with 16 bases between them. CDR3 length: 16 residues. CDR3 region: CASSNLFQANNQPQHF. CDR3 DNA: TGTGCCAGTAGTAACCTATTTCAGGCTAACAATCAGCCCCAGCATTTT.

This clone was seen a single time. The chain has TRBV7-9 and TRBJ1-1, with TRBD1 as a possible D gene (5 bases). CDR1 SEHNR and CDR2 FQNEAQ come from the germline V gene (reference sequence). The CDR3 length is 12 residues. Trimming left V 2 bases short and J 12 bases short, with 13 bases between. This CDR3 reads CASSLLDTITFF. CDR3 sequence (DNA): TGTGCCAGCAGCTTACTGGACACCATAACTTTCTTT.

The chain recombines TRBV2 with TRBJ1-6; D not resolved. This CDR3 spans 16 amino acids. In germline, CDR1 is SNHLY, CDR2 FYNNEI. The germline V and J ends were trimmed by 7 bases and 6 bases, with 19 bases remaining between them. The CDR3 here is CASTTRRATLNSPLHF. CDR3 DNA: TGTGCCAGCACGACTCGGAGGGCCACCCTTAATTCACCCCTCCACTTT.

The chain recombines TRBV24-1 with TRBJ2-3; D not resolved. V was clipped by 3 bases and J by 5 bases, with 11 bases between them. The V gene's germline CDR1 is KGHDR and CDR2 SFDVKD. The CDR3 loop spans 14 amino acids. CDR3 sequence reads: CATSDTSPGDTQYF. The CDR3 DNA reads as TGTGCCACCAGTGATACGTCTCCGGGAGATACGCAGTATTTT.

This clone has only a few counts. The gene calls are TRBV6-6 and TRBJ1-2; 11 positions agree with TRBD1. V lost 6 bases to trimming and J lost 3 bases; unmatched junction nucleotides: 6. This CDR3 is 15 amino acids long. Germline CDR1 and CDR2: MNHNY and SVGAGI (reference sequence). This CDR3 is CASRRGQGGDYGYTF. The DNA for the CDR3 is TGTGCCAGCAGACGGGGACAGGGGGGGGACTATGGCTACACCTTC.

This chain's CDR3 is CASSLSSGGAHNEQFF. The CDR3 coding sequence is TGCGCCAGCAGCTTATCTAGCGGGGGCGCACACAATGAGCAGTTCTTC. V usage is TRBV4-1 and J usage is TRBJ2-1; 10 nucleotides line up with TRBD2. CDR3 length: 16 amino acids. Per the germline V gene, CDR1 is MGHRA and CDR2 is YSYEKL. With V trimmed by 5 bases and J by 5 bases, 9 bases remained unmatched.

The V and J genes are TRBV9 and TRBJ2-1; 8 nucleotides match TRBD2. In germline, CDR1 is SGDLS, CDR2 YYNGEE. V gave up 5 bases and J gave up 6 bases; unmatched junction bases: 1. The CDR3 loop spans 12 amino acids. CDR3 sequence (DNA): TGTGCCAGCAGTAGCGGGGCCAATGAGCAGTTCTTC. Its protein is CASSSGANEQFF.

The chain has TRBV5-1 and TRBJ2-5; TRBD1 aligns across 9 bases. The CDR3 is made up of 17 amino acids. From germline, CDR1 is SGHRS and CDR2 YFSETQ. J gave up 0 bases and V 4 bases, and 10 bases lay outside the gene matches. The CDR3 sequence is CASSQQPGQGHQETQYF. In DNA, the CDR3 is TGCGCCAGCAGCCAACAGCCGGGACAGGGCCACCAAGAGACCCAGTACTTC.

This chain uses TRBV5-6 with TRBJ2-7; D possibly corresponds to TRBD2 (6 bases). The CDR3 has 15 residues. Trimming took 0 bases from V and 5 from J, leaving 15 bases between them. The V gene's germline CDR1 is SGHDT and CDR2 YYEEEE. The CDR3 sequence: CASSLVGGLRNEQYF. The CDR3 bases are TGTGCCAGCAGCTTGGTCGGGGGTTTAAGGAACGAGCAGTACTTC.

V usage is TRBV5-4 and J usage is TRBJ1-2, with a weak D call TRBD1 (5 bases). Trimming removed 0 bases from V and 7 bases from J, with 7 bases in between. The CDR3 is 12 amino acids. Germline V gives CDR1 SGHNT, CDR2 YYREEE (reference sequence). DNA for the CDR3: TGTGCCAGCAGCTTGGGGGGGGTTGGCTACACCTTC. Translated: CASSLGGVGYTF.

The genes are TRBV18 and TRBJ2-7; a weak D match, TRBD1 (5 bases). The CDR3 totals 13 residues. Trimming left V 4 bases short and J 3 bases short, with 10 bases between. Germline CDR1 KGHSH, CDR2 LQKENI. CDR3 residues: CASSHEQVYEQYF. CDR3 nucleotides: TGTGCCAGCTCACACGAACAGGTCTACGAGCAGTACTTC.

The chain recombines TRBV5-6 with TRBJ1-2, with a tentative D call TRBD1 (5 bases). V dropped 2 bases and J dropped 7 bases, with 18 bases sitting between them. From germline, CDR1 is SGHDT and CDR2 YYEEEE. The CDR3 loop spans 15 amino acids. This chain's CDR3 is CASSFGAVRYAGYTF. The CDR3 DNA follows: TGTGCCAGCAGCTTTGGGGCGGTCCGATATGCTGGCTACACCTTC.

The gene calls are TRBV28 and TRBJ2-1, with TRBD2 identical over 8 bases. The CDR3 runs to 13 residues. Per the germline V gene, CDR1 is MDHEN and CDR2 is SYDVKM. With V trimmed by 6 bases and J by 8 bases, 6 bases remained unmatched. The CDR3 coding sequence is TGTGCCAGCAGGGAAGGGACTAGGGATGAGCAGTTCTTC. Protein: CASREGTRDEQFF. Combining the CDR3 with reference TRBV28 and TRBJ2-1 gives the whole variable domain DVKVTQSSRYLVKRTGEKVFLECVQDMDHENMFWYRQDPGLGLRLIYFSYDVKMKEKGDIPEGYSVSREKKERFSLILESASTNQTSMYLCASREGTRDEQFFGPGTRLTVL.

CDR3 sequence (DNA): TGTGCCAGCAGCGTAGACGACCGCCCCGGGGAGCAGTACTTC. Protein product: CASSVDDRPGEQYF. This chain connects TRBV9 to TRBJ2-7; D is ambiguous. CDR3 size: 14 residues. From germline, CDR1 is SGDLS and CDR2 YYNGEE. Trimming took off 0 bases at V and 7 bases at J, with 14 bases between the two ends.

The rearrangement links TRBV27 to TRBJ2-7; weak D call: TRBD1 (5 bases). The CDR3 runs to 15 residues. The germline V and J ends were trimmed by 2 bases and 1 base, with 12 bases remaining between them. Germline V CDR1 and CDR2: MNHEY, SMNVEV (reference sequence). CDR3 sequence (DNA): TGTGCCAGCAGTTTACAAGGGGCCAAATCCTACGAGCAGTACTTC. It specifies CASSLQGAKSYEQYF.

The genes are TRBV28 and TRBJ2-2, with a tentative D call TRBD2 (6 bases). V was trimmed by 3 bases and J by 1 base, leaving 6 bases between them. This CDR3 is 14 amino acids long. The germline gives CDR1 MDHEN, CDR2 SYDVKM. The CDR3 DNA follows: TGTGCCAGCAGTTTGGGAGGGAACACCGGGGAGCTGTTTTTT. Its translation is CASSLGGNTGELFF.

The chain combines TRBV18 with TRBJ1-1; D possibly corresponds to TRBD1 (6 bases). Germline V lookup: CDR1 KGHSH, CDR2 LQKENI. V was trimmed by 3 bases and J by 1 base, leaving 9 bases between them. This CDR3 has 14 amino acids. CDR3 nucleotides: TGTGCCAGCTCACCTGCACAGGGGAACACTGAAGCTTTCTTT. Its translation: CASSPAQGNTEAFF.

The V and J genes are TRBV18 and TRBJ2-3; D may be TRBD2 (6 bases). The CDR3 spans 15 residues. The germline V gene has CDR1 KGHSH and CDR2 LQKENI. The V gene lost 6 bases and the J gene lost 2 bases, with 15 bases spanning the gap. The CDR3 reads CASSKGGTYTDTQYF. The CDR3, as DNA: TGTGCCAGCTCGAAAGGCGGGACGTACACAGATACGCAGTATTTT. The entire variable domain, with the rest obtained from reference TRBV18 and TRBJ2-3, is as follows: NAGVMQNPRHLVRRRGQEARLRCSPMKGHSHVYWYRQLPEEGLKFMVYLQKENIIDESGMPKERFSAEFPKEGPSILRIQQVVRGDSAAYFCASSKGGTYTDTQYFGPGTRLTVL.

The rearrangement links TRBV7-2 to TRBJ2-3; a weak D match, TRBD2 (5 bases). The CDR3 runs to 13 residues. Trimming took off 6 bases at V and 2 bases at J, with 9 bases between the two ends. Germline CDR1 reads SGHTA; CDR2 reads FQGNSA. CDR3 region: CASRSGTTDTQYF. CDR3 nucleotides: TGTGCCAGCAGAAGCGGAACCACAGATACGCAGTATTTT.

This clone was counted once. This rearrangement joins TRBV30 to TRBJ1-4; 7 bases fit TRBD1. The germline V gene encodes CDR1 GTSNPN and CDR2 SVGIG (reference sequence). V dropped 5 bases and J dropped 7; count of bases not matched to a gene: 10. The CDR3 totals 14 residues. As DNA, the CDR3 is TGTGCCTGGGCCGCCGACAGGGCGATTGAAAAACTGTTTTTT. Translated: CAWAADRAIEKLFF.

This chain links TRBV6-1 with TRBJ2-2, with D possibly being TRBD1 (5 bases). Trimming stripped 3 bases from V and 0 bases from J, with 8 bases between. The germline V gene encodes CDR1 MNHNS and CDR2 SASEGT. The CDR3 is 15 residues long. The CDR3 region has the DNA TGTGCCAGCAGTGAGTGGGGCCCGAACACCGGGGAGCTGTTTTTT. Protein product: CASSEWGPNTGELFF.

This clone was seen a handful of times. The chain combines TRBV11-2 with TRBJ1-2; 10 bases fit TRBD1. The CDR3 has 18 amino acids. The germline CDR1 and CDR2 sequences are SGHAT and FQNNGV. V lost 2 bases and J lost 1; bases outside the gene matches: 10. The CDR3 protein is CASSLPGQGRTFNYGYTF. DNA of the CDR3: TGTGCCAGCAGCTTACCGGGACAGGGGAGGACGTTTAACTATGGCTACACCTTC. The full variable domain, in which reference TRBV11-2 and TRBJ1-2 provide the parts outside the CDR3, is EAGVAQSPRYKIIEKRQSVAFWCNPISGHATLYWYQQILGQGPKLLIQFQNNGVVDDSQLPKDRFSAERLKGVDSTLKIQPAKLEDSAVYLCASSLPGQGRTFNYGYTFGSGTRLTVV.

This clone was seen only once. The rearrangement joins TRBV5-1 to TRBJ2-3; TRBD2 agrees at 9 bases. CDR3 size: 16 residues. From germline, CDR1 is SGHRS and CDR2 YFSETQ. J lost 4 bases, V lost 4 bases, and 10 bases had no gene match. The CDR3 loop is CASSPGGLAFSDTQYF. The CDR3 coding sequence is TGCGCCAGCAGCCCGGGGGGACTAGCTTTCTCAGATACGCAGTATTTT.

The chain is built from TRBV27 and TRBJ2-3; 8 positions agree with TRBD2. CDR1 is MNHEY and CDR2 is SMNVEV in the germline V gene (reference sequence). Trimming removed 3 bases from V and 2 bases from J; junction bases left unmatched: 4. The CDR3 runs 15 residues. The DNA for the CDR3 is TGTGCCAGCAGTTTTCGTAGCGGGGTCACAGATACGCAGTATTTT. This sequence encodes CASSFRSGVTDTQYF.

Only one count was recorded for this clone. The DNA of the CDR3 is TGCAGACCTTCGGGGGGCGGTGAAGCTTTCTTT. The encoded protein is CRPSGGGEAFF. V gene TRBV20-1 combines with J gene TRBJ1-1; a possible D gene is TRBD1 (6 bases). There are 11 residues in the CDR3. The germline V gene has CDR1 DFQATT and CDR2 SNEGSKA (reference sequence).

The chain is built from TRBV29-1 and TRBJ1-2; perhaps TRBD1 as D (6 bases). This CDR3 is built from 10 residues. V lost 6 bases, J lost 5 bases, and 7 bases lay in between. The V gene's germline CDR1 is SQVTM and CDR2 ANQGSEA. This chain's CDR3 is CSVGTYGYTF. CDR3 coding DNA: TGCAGCGTAGGGACATATGGCTACACCTTC. Supplemented by reference TRBV29-1 and TRBJ1-2, the full variable domain reads SAVISQKPSRDICQRGTSLTIQCQVDSQVTMMFWYRQQPGQSLTLIATANQGSEATYESGFVIDKFPISRPNLTFSTLTVSNMSPEDSSIYLCSVGTYGYTFGSGTRLTVV.